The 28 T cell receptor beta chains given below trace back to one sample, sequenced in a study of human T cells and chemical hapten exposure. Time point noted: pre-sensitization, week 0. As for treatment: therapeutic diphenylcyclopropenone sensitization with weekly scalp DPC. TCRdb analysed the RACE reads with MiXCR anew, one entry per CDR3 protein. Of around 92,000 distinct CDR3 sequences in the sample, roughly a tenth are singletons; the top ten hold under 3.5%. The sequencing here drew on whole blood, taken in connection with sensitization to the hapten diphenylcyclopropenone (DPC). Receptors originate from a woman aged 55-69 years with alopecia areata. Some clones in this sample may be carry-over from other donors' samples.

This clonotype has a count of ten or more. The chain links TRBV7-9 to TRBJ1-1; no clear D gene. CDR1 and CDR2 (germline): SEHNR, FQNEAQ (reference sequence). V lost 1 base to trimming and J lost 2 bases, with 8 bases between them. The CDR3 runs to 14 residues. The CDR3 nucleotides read TGTGCCAGCAGCTTAGTAGCCACCAACACTGAAGCTTTCTTT. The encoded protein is CASSLVATNTEAFF. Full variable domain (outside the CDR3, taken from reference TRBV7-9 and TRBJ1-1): DTGVSQNPRHKITKRGQNVTFRCDPISEHNRLYWYRQTLGQGPEFLTYFQNEAQLEKSRLLSDRFSAERPKGSFSTLEIQRTEQGDSAMYLCASSLVATNTEAFFGQGTRLTVV.

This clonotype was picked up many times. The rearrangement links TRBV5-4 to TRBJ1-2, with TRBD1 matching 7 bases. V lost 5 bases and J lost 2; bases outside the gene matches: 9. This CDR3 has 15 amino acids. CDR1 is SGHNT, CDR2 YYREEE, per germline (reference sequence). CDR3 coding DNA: TGTGCCAGCAGACTGGACAGGAGGGAGAACTATGGCTACACCTTC. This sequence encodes CASRLDRRENYGYTF.

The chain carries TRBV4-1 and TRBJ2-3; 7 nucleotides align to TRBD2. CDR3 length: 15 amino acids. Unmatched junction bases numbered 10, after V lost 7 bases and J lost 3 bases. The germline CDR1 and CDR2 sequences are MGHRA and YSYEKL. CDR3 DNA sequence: TGCGCCAGCAACGGGGGGAGCCTTATGACAGATACGCAGTATTTT. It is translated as CASNGGSLMTDTQYF.

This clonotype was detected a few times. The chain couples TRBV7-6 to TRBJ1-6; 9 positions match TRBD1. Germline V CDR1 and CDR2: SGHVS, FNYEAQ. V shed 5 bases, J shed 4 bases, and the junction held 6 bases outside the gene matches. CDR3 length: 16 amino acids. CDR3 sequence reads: CASSSRDRVYNSPLHF. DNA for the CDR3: TGTGCCAGCAGCAGCCGGGACAGGGTGTATAATTCACCCCTCCACTTT.

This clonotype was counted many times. DNA for the CDR3: TGTGCCAGCAGCCAAGGGGCAGGGGGAAGTCAGCCCCAGCATTTT. It codes for CASSQGAGGSQPQHF. The V gene is TRBV3-1, the J gene TRBJ1-5, with 7 bases aligning to TRBD1. There are 15 residues in the CDR3. Germline V gives CDR1 LGHDT, CDR2 YNNKEL (reference sequence). V was clipped by 1 base and J by 6 bases; unmatched bases: 6.

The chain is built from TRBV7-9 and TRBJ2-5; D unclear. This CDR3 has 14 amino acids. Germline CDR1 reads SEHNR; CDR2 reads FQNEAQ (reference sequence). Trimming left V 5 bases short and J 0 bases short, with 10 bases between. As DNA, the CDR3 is TGTGCCAGCAGCCCAAGCACAAACCAAGAGACCCAGTACTTC. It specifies CASSPSTNQETQYF.

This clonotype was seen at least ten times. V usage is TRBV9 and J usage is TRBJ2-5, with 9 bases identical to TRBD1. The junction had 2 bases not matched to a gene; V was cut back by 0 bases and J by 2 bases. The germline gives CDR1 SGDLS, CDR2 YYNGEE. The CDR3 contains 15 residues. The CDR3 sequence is CASSVEDRGQETQYF. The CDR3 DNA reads TGTGCCAGCAGCGTAGAGGACAGGGGACAAGAGACCCAGTACTTC. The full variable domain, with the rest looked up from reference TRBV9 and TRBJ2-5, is DSGVTQTPKHLITATGQRVTLRCSPRSGDLSVYWYQQSLDQGLQFLIQYYNGEERAKGNILERFSAQQFPDLHSELNLSSLELGDSALYFCASSVEDRGQETQYFGPGTRLLVL.

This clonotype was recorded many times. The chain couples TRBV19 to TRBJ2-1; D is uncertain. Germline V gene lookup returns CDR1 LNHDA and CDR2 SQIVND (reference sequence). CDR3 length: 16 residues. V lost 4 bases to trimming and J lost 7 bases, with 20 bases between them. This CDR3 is CASSRATPPRRNEQFF. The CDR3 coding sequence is TGTGCCAGTAGTAGAGCGACTCCCCCTCGCCGGAATGAGCAGTTCTTC.

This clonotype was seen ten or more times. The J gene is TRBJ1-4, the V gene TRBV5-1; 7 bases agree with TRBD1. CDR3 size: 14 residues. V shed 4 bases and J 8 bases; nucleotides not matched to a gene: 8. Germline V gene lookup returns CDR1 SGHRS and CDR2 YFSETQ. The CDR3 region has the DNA TGCGCCAGCAGCCCAACAGGGGTGCGAGAAAAACTGTTTTTT. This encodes CASSPTGVREKLFF.

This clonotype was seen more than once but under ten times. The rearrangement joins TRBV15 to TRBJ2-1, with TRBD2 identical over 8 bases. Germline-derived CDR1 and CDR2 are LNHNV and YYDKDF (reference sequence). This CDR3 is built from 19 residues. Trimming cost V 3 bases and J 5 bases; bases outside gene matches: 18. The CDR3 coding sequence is TGTGCCACCAGCAGGGCGAGATATGTTGCGAGGCGGGGGGACAATGAGCAGTTCTTC. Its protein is CATSRARYVARRGDNEQFF.

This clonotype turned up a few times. The CDR3 is CAWNVAGWNSPLHF. In DNA, the CDR3 is TGTGCCTGGAACGTGGCAGGGTGGAATTCACCCCTCCACTTT. The chain links TRBV30 to TRBJ1-6; D possibly corresponds to TRBD1 (5 bases). Trimming took 4 bases from V and 7 from J, leaving 14 bases between them. The germline gives CDR1 GTSNPN, CDR2 SVGIG (reference sequence). The CDR3 is 14 amino acids.

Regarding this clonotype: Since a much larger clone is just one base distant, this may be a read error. Here the CDR3 DNA reads TGTGCCAGCAGCTTAGGGACAGGGGACGACACAGATACGCAGTATTTT. Its protein is CASSLGTGDDTDTQYF. The chain recombines TRBV7-6 with TRBJ2-3; TRBD1 agrees at 9 bases. The CDR3 has 16 residues. Germline V gene data show CDR1 as SGHVS and CDR2 as FNYEAQ. Germline trimming cut 1 base from V and 2 bases from J; bases unmatched to any gene: 4.

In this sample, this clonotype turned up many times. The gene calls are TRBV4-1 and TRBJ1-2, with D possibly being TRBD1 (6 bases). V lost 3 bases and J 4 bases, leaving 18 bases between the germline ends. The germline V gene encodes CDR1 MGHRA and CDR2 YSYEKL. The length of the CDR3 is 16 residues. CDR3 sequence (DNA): TGCGCCAGCAGCCATGTACAGGGTGGGGAAACCTATGGCTACACCTTC. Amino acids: CASSHVQGGETYGYTF.

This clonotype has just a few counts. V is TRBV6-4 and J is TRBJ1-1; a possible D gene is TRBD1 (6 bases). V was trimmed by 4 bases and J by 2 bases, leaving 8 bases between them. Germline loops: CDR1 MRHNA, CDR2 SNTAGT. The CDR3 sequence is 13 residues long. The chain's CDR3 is CASSADSNTEAFF. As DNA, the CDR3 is TGTGCCAGCAGTGCGGACAGTAACACTGAAGCTTTCTTT.

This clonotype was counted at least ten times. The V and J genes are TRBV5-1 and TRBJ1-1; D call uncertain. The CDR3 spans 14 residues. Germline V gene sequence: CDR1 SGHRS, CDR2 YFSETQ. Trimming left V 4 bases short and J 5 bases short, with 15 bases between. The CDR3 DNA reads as TGCGCCAGCAGCGTCGGCCACCGAGGGACTGAAGCTTTCTTT. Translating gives CASSVGHRGTEAFF.

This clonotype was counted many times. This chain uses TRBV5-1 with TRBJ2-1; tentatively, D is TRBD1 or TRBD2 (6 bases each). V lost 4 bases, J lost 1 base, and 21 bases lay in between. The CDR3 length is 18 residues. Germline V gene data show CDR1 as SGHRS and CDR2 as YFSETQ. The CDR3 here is CASSLGGRGVGSYNEQFF. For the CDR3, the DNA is TGCGCCAGCAGCCTTGGTGGTAGGGGGGTCGGGTCCTACAATGAGCAGTTCTTC.

The CDR3 here is CASRPGTGSQPQHF. The CDR3 bases are TGTGCCAGCAGGCCCGGGACAGGGAGTCAGCCCCAGCATTTT. The chain is built from TRBV2 and TRBJ1-5, with 9 bases fitting TRBD1. V lost 6 bases, J lost 6 bases, and 6 bases stayed unmatched. The germline CDR1 and CDR2 sequences are SNHLY and FYNNEI. This CDR3 contains 14 residues.

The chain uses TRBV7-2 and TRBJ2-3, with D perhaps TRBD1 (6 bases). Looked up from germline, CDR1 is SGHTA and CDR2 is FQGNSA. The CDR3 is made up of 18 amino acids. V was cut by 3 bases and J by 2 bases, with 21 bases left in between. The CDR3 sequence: CASSFRPSRGGHTDTQYF. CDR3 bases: TGTGCCAGCAGCTTTCGCCCTTCTCGAGGGGGACACACAGATACGCAGTATTTT.

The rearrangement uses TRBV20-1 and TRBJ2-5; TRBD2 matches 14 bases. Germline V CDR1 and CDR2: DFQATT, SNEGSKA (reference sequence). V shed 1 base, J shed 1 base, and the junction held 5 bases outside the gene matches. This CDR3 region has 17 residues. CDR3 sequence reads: CSARGTSGGTLQETQYF. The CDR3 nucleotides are TGCAGTGCTAGAGGGACTAGCGGGGGGACCCTCCAAGAGACCCAGTACTTC.

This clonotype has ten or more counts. The CDR3 bases are TGCAGTGCTAGAGATTCGCAGGGTCGCTACGAGCAGTACTTC. It yields the protein CSARDSQGRYEQYF. The genes are TRBV20-1 and TRBJ2-7; possible D gene TRBD1, 5 bases. Germline V CDR1 and CDR2: DFQATT, SNEGSKA (reference sequence). Trimming took 0 bases from V and 3 from J, leaving 12 bases between them. The CDR3 has 14 residues.

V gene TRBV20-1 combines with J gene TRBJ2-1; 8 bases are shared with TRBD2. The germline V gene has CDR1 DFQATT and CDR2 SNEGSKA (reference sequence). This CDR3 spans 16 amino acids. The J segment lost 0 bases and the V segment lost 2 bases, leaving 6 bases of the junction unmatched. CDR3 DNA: TGCAGTGCTAGAAAGAGCGGGGGTAGCTCCTACAATGAGCAGTTCTTC. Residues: CSARKSGGSSYNEQFF.

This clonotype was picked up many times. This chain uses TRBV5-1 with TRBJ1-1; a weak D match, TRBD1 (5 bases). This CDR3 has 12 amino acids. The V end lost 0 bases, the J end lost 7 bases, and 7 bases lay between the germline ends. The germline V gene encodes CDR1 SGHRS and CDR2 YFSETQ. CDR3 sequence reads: CASSLVGVEAFF. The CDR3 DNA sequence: TGCGCCAGCAGCTTGGTGGGGGTTGAAGCTTTCTTT.

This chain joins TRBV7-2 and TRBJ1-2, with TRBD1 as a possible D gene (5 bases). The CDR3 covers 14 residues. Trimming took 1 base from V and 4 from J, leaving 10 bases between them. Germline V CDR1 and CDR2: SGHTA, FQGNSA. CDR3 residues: CASSLGTGLYGYTF. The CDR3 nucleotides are TGTGCCAGCAGCTTAGGAACAGGACTCTATGGCTACACCTTC.

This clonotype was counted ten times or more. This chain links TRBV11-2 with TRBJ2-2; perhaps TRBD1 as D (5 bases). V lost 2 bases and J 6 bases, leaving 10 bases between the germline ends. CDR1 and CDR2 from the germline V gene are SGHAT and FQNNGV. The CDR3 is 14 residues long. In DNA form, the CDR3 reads TGTGCCAGCAGCTTACAACAGGATTCCGGGGAGCTGTTTTTT. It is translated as CASSLQQDSGELFF.

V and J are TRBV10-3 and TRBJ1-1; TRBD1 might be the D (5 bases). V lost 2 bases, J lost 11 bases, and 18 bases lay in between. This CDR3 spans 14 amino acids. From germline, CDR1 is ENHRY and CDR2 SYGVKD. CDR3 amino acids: CAISERQPRTLAFF. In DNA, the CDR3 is TGTGCCATCAGTGAGAGACAGCCCCGAACACTCGCTTTCTTT.

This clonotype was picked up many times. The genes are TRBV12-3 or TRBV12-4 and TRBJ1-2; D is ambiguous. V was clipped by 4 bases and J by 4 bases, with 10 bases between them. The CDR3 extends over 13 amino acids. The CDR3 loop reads CASSWMSFYGYTF. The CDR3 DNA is TGTGCCAGCAGTTGGATGTCATTCTATGGCTACACCTTC.

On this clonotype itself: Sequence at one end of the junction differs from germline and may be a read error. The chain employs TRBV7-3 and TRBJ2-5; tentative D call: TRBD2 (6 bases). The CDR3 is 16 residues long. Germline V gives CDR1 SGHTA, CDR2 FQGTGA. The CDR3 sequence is CASSLKLGGVHETQNF. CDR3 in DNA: TGTGCCAGCAGCTTAAAGTTGGGCGGGGTCCACGAGACCCAGAACTTC.

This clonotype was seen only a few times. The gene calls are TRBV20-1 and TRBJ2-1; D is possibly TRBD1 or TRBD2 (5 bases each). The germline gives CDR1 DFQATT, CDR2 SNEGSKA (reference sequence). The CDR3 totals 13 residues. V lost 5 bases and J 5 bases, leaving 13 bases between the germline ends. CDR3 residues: CSAEGPTDNEQFF. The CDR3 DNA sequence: TGCAGTGCTGAGGGACCGACAGACAATGAGCAGTTCTTC.